Shown below are 28 T cell receptor beta chains from a single sample sequenced in a study of monozygotic twins with inflammatory bowel disease (dated by TCRdb to the late 2010s). The library was built by means of 5' RACE. Sequencing took place on an Illumina HiSeq 2500. TCRdb reprocessed the reads and assigns one entry to each CDR3 protein sequence, leaving out DNA. The table for this sample shows 350,000 to 400,000 distinct CDR3 sequences. The ten largest clones take up approximately 2.4% of the sample. The sample taken for sequencing was blood. These receptors all come from a human donor with ulcerative colitis or Crohn's disease, or a healthy co-twin of an affected twin (not recorded which).

V gene TRBV15 combines with J gene TRBJ2-5; absent DNA, TCRdb's TRBD1 call cannot be checked. The CDR3 contains 13 residues. Per the germline V gene, CDR1 is LNHNV and CDR2 is YYDKDF (reference sequence). CDR3 region: CATSRDRPETQYF.

The rearrangement uses TRBV6-2 or TRBV6-3 and TRBJ2-2. The CDR3 is 14 amino acids. The germline gives CDR1 MNHEY, CDR2 SVGEGT. The CDR3 sequence is CASSYLDLTGELFF.

V and J are TRBV9 and TRBJ2-7; TCRdb's D gene call, TRBD1, goes unchecked for lack of DNA. Germline V CDR1 and CDR2: SGDLS, YYNGEE. The length of the CDR3 is 17 residues. The CDR3 spells CASSVSGTGGISYEQYF.

V is TRBV7-2 and J is TRBJ1-3. The CDR3 covers 15 residues. Germline-derived CDR1 and CDR2 are SGHTA and FQGNSA. CDR3 protein: CASSLLRFPGNTIYF.

The rearrangement joins TRBV19 to TRBJ2-6; TCRdb names TRBD2, which stays unverified in the absence of DNA. Looked up from germline, CDR1 is LNHDA and CDR2 is SQIVND (reference sequence). There are 15 residues in the CDR3. CDR3 region: CASSTPSAGANVLTF.

The chain couples TRBV28 to TRBJ2-7; TCRdb picks TRBD1, but there is no DNA to check that call. The CDR3 loop spans 12 amino acids. Germline lookup yields CDR1 MDHEN and CDR2 SYDVKM. CDR3 loop: CASSWGSYEQYF.

The V call is TRBV29-1, the J call TRBJ2-7; TCRdb returns TRBD1, unconfirmable since there is no DNA. This CDR3 has 15 amino acids. From germline, CDR1 is SQVTM and CDR2 ANQGSEA. CDR3 protein: CSVESHPTGKYEQYF.

V usage is TRBV5-1 and J usage is TRBJ1-1; the TCRdb D gene call, TRBD1, has no DNA to confirm it. The germline gives CDR1 SGHRS, CDR2 YFSETQ. The CDR3 sequence is 16 residues long. The CDR3 is CASSFSGTGVITEAFF.

V gene TRBV20-1 combines with J gene TRBJ1-5. This CDR3 is 11 amino acids long. CDR1 and CDR2 from the germline V gene are DFQATT and SNEGSKA (reference sequence). The chain's CDR3 is CSAIKDQPQHF.

The rearrangement joins TRBV5-1 to TRBJ1-1; the D call of TRBD1 rests on TCRdb alone, since no DNA is present to check it. Germline V lookup: CDR1 SGHRS, CDR2 YFSETQ. The CDR3 sequence is 14 residues long. The CDR3 loop is CASSVTGGVSEAFF. Full variable domain (remainder filled in from reference TRBV5-1 and TRBJ1-1): KAGVTQTPRYLIKTRGQQVTLSCSPISGHRSVSWYQQTPGQGLQFLFEYFSETQRNKGNFPGRFSGRQFSNSRSEMNVSTLELGDSALYLCASSVTGGVSEAFFGQGTRLTVV.

The rearrangement uses TRBV5-1 and TRBJ2-5; with no DNA, the TCRdb D assignment of TRBD1 cannot be verified. The length of the CDR3 is 14 residues. Germline CDR1 and CDR2: SGHRS and YFSETQ. This CDR3 reads CASSLGQSEETQYF.

V and J are TRBV6-5 and TRBJ2-1; TCRdb reports TRBD2, a call that lacks DNA to check it against. Looked up from germline, CDR1 is MNHEY and CDR2 is SVGAGI. The CDR3 is made up of 17 amino acids. CDR3 sequence: CASSLRLAGGPGNEQFF.

The rearrangement joins TRBV28 to TRBJ1-2; TCRdb outputs TRBD1, but without DNA this stays unchecked. Germline CDR1 MDHEN, CDR2 SYDVKM. The CDR3 totals 15 residues. CDR3 residues: CASSLGSTGYGGYTF.

The gene calls are TRBV7-3 and TRBJ1-1; TCRdb proposes TRBD1, but this gene call is untestable without DNA. CDR3 size: 15 residues. The germline V gene encodes CDR1 SGHTA and CDR2 FQGTGA. CDR3 in amino acids: CASSVSGASYTEAFF.

The V call is TRBV25-1, the J call TRBJ2-6; as DNA is missing, the TRBD1 call by TCRdb cannot be tested. In germline, CDR1 is MGHDK, CDR2 SYGVNS. This CDR3 has 15 residues. Here the CDR3 reads CASSGQGAGANVLTF.

CDR3 amino acids: CASSVGAGGDVYEQYF. This chain connects TRBV9 to TRBJ2-7; TCRdb's D gene call, TRBD1, goes unchecked for lack of DNA. In germline, CDR1 is SGDLS, CDR2 YYNGEE. The CDR3 loop spans 16 amino acids. The full variable domain, completed using reference TRBV9 and TRBJ2-7, is DSGVTQTPKHLITATGQRVTLRCSPRSGDLSVYWYQQSLDQGLQFLIQYYNGEERAKGNILERFSAQQFPDLHSELNLSSLELGDSALYFCASSVGAGGDVYEQYFGPGTRLTVT.

The rearrangement uses TRBV2 and TRBJ2-3; TCRdb lists TRBD1, though no DNA is available to test this call. CDR3 size: 11 residues. Germline V CDR1 and CDR2: SNHLY, FYNNEI. CDR3 protein: CARGGTDTQYF.

V and J are TRBV19 and TRBJ2-5; the D call of TRBD2 rests on TCRdb alone, since no DNA is present to check it. Germline values: CDR1 LNHDA, CDR2 SQIVND (reference sequence). The CDR3 consists of 16 residues. CDR3 amino acids: CASSIAARTAAETQYF.

The chain links TRBV4-3 to TRBJ2-3. Germline loops: CDR1 LGHNA, CDR2 YSLEER. This CDR3 is 14 amino acids long. The chain's CDR3 is CASSQNPRTDTQYF.

J is TRBJ1-5 and V is TRBV5-1. CDR1 is SGHRS and CDR2 is YFSETQ in the germline V gene. This CDR3 contains 13 residues. The CDR3 reads CASSGLWNQPQHF.

The J gene is TRBJ1-2, the V gene TRBV7-3; TCRdb's assignment of TRBD1 cannot be checked, as there is no DNA. The CDR3 runs 15 residues. CDR1 is SGHTA, CDR2 FQGTGA, per germline. CDR3 region: CASSQGTDRYYGYTF.

J is TRBJ2-7 and V is TRBV29-1; absent DNA, TCRdb's TRBD2 call cannot be checked. The CDR3 loop spans 16 amino acids. The germline V gene has CDR1 SQVTM and CDR2 ANQGSEA. The CDR3 sequence is CSVEVTGRALSYEQYF.

The CDR3 loop is CASSHTGGQQFF. The gene calls are TRBV3-1 and TRBJ2-1; TCRdb's D gene call, TRBD1, goes unchecked for lack of DNA. CDR3 length: 12 residues. Germline-derived CDR1 and CDR2 are LGHDT and YNNKEL (reference sequence).

This chain links TRBV18 with TRBJ2-1; the TCRdb call, TRBD1, lacks DNA for checking. Germline CDR1 KGHSH, CDR2 LQKENI. The CDR3 contains 15 residues. The CDR3 region is CASSPGQVGANEQFF. Full variable domain (remainder filled in from reference TRBV18 and TRBJ2-1): NAGVMQNPRHLVRRRGQEARLRCSPMKGHSHVYWYRQLPEEGLKFMVYLQKENIIDESGMPKERFSAEFPKEGPSILRIQQVVRGDSAAYFCASSPGQVGANEQFFGPGTRLTVL.

The chain is built from TRBV5-1 and TRBJ1-1. The CDR3 is 14 amino acids. CDR1 is SGHRS and CDR2 is YFSETQ in the germline V gene. The CDR3 sequence: CASSPSAGNTEAFF.

This sequence joins TRBV4-2 and TRBJ2-3; with no DNA, the TCRdb D assignment of TRBD1 cannot be verified. Germline V CDR1 and CDR2: LGHNA, YNFKEQ. The length of the CDR3 is 15 residues. CDR3 region: CASSQNAGSLETQYF.

The V call is TRBV24-1, the J call TRBJ2-5; with no DNA, the TCRdb D assignment of TRBD1 cannot be verified. This CDR3 has 14 amino acids. From germline, CDR1 is KGHDR and CDR2 SFDVKD. The CDR3 here is CATSGETVQGTQYF.

V gene TRBV15 combines with J gene TRBJ1-1; TCRdb lists TRBD1, though no DNA is available to test this call. Germline V gene sequence: CDR1 LNHNV, CDR2 YYDKDF (reference sequence). This CDR3 has 15 residues. CDR3 in amino acids: CATSRGDRDSTEAFF.